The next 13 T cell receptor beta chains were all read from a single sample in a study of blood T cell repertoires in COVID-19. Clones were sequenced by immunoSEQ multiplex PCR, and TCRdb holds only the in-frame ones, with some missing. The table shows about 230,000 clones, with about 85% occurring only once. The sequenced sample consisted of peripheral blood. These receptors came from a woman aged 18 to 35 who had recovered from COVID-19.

CDR3 coding DNA: TGTGCCAGCAGCTGGGACAGGGGTAACTATGGCTACACCTTC. Translation: CASSWDRGNYGYTF. V gene TRBV7-2 combines with J gene TRBJ1-2; TRBD1 aligns across 10 bases. The ends lost 4 bases at V and 1 base at J; junction bases unmatched: 0. Germline-derived CDR1 and CDR2 are SGHTA and FQGNSA. There are 14 residues in the CDR3. Supplemented by reference TRBV7-2 and TRBJ1-2, the full variable domain reads GAGVSQSPSNKVTEKGKDVELRCDPISGHTALYWYRQSLGQGLEFLIYFQGNSAPDKSGLPSDRFSAERTGGSVSTLTIQRTQQEDSAVYLCASSWDRGNYGYTFGSGTRLTVV.

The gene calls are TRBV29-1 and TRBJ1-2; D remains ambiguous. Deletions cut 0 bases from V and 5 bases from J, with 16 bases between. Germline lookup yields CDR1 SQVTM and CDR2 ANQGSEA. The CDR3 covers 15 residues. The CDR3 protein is CSVEDVWGGRYGYTF. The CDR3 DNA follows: TGCAGCGTTGAAGATGTATGGGGAGGGCGTTATGGCTACACCTTC.

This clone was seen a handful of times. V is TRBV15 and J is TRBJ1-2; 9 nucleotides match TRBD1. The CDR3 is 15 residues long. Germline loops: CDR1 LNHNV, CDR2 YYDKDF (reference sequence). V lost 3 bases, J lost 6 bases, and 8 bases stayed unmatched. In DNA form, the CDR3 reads TGTGCCACCAGCAGCACACAACACAGGGGGCATGGCTACACCTTC. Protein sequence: CATSSTQHRGHGYTF.

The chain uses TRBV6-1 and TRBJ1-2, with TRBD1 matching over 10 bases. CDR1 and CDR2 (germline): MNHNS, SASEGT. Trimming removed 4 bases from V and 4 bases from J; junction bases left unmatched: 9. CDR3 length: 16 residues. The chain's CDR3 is CASSVVGTGVFYGYTF. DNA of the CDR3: TGTGCCAGCAGTGTGGTAGGGACAGGGGTATTCTATGGCTACACCTTC.

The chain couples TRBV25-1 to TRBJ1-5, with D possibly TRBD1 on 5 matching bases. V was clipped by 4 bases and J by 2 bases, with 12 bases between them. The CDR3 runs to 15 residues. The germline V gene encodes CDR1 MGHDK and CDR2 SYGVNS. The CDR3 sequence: CASSVAGSGNQPQHF. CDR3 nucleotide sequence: TGTGCCAGCAGTGTAGCAGGGTCGGGCAATCAGCCCCAGCATTTT. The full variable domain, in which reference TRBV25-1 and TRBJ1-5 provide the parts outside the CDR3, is EADIYQTPRYLVIGTGKKITLECSQTMGHDKMYWYQQDPGMELHLIHYSYGVNSTEKGDLSSESTVSRIRTEHFPLTLESARPSHTSQYLCASSVAGSGNQPQHFGDGTRLSIL.

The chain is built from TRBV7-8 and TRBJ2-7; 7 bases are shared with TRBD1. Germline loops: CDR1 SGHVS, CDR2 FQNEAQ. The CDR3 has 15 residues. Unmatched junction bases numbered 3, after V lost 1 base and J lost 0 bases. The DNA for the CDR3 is TGTGCCAGCAGCTTAGAACAGGGGAGCTCCTACGAGCAGTACTTC. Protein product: CASSLEQGSSYEQYF.

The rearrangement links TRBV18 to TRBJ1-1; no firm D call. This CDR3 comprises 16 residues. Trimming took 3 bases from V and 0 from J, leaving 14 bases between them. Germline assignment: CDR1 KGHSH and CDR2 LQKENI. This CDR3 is CASSPFFRELNTEAFF. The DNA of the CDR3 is TGTGCCAGCTCACCGTTTTTTAGGGAGCTGAACACTGAAGCTTTCTTT.

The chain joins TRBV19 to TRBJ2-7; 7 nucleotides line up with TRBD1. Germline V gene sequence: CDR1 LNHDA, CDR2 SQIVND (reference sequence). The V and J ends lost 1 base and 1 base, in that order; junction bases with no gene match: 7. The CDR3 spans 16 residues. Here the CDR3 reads CASSIASGTASYEQYF. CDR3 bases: TGTGCCAGTAGTATAGCCTCCGGGACAGCATCCTACGAGCAGTACTTC.

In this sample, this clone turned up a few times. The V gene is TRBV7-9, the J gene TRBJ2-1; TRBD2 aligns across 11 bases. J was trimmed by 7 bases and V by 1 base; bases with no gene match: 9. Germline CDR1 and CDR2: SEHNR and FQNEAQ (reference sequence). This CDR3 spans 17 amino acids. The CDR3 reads CASSLVAGGVLSNEQFF. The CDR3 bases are TGTGCCAGCAGCTTAGTAGCGGGAGGGGTTTTGTCTAATGAGCAGTTCTTC.

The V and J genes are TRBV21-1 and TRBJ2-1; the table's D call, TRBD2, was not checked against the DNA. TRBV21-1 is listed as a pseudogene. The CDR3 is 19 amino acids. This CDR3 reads CASSNPASGHHLSYNEQFF. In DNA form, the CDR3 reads TGTGCCAGCAGCAATCCGGCTAGCGGGCACCATTTATCCTACAATGAGCAGTTCTTC.

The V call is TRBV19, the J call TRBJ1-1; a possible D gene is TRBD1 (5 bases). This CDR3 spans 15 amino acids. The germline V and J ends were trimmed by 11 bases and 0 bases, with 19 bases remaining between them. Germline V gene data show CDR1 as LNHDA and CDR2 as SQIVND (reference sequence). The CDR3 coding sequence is TGTGCCTCTTCTCCGGGACTGCTTATGAACACTGAAGCTTTCTTT. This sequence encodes CASSPGLLMNTEAFF.

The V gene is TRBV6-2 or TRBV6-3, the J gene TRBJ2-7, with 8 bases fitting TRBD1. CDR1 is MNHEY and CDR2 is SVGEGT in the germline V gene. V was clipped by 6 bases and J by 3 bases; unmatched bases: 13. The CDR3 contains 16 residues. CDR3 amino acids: CASSRKGTGQGYEQYF. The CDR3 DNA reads TGTGCCAGCAGCCGAAAGGGGACAGGACAAGGCTACGAGCAGTACTTC.

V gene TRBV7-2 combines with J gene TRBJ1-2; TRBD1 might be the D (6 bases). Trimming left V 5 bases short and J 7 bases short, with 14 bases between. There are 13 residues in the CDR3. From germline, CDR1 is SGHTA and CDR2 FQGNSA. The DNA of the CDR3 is TGTGCCAGCAGCCAATCACAGGGAACTGGCTACACCTTC. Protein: CASSQSQGTGYTF.